Below are 30 T cell receptor beta chains sequenced from a single sample in a study of metastatic and nonmetastatic thyroid tumors. Via MiXCR, TCRdb re-called the PCR reads. Of about 16,000 clones listed, roughly 33% are singletons. All patients reached thyroid surgery having received no treatment beforehand. The sample taken for sequencing was tumor tissue. These receptors originate from a male donor with papillary thyroid cancer or a benign thyroid nodule (not recorded which). Some clones in this sample may be carry-over from other donors' samples.

This clone rates as medium-sized. Here the CDR3 reads CSARFGTDLQPQHF. As DNA, the CDR3 is TGCAGTGCTAGATTTGGGACAGATCTTCAGCCCCAGCATTTT. V is TRBV20-1 and J is TRBJ1-5; 7 bases line up with TRBD1. Germline V gene data show CDR1 as DFQATT and CDR2 as SNEGSKA (reference sequence). V shed 2 bases and J 6 bases; nucleotides not matched to a gene: 7. This CDR3 has 14 residues.

This chain links TRBV28 with TRBJ2-7, with 14 bases matching TRBD2. J lost 5 bases, V lost 8 bases, and 5 bases had no gene match. This CDR3 is 14 amino acids long. Germline assignment: CDR1 MDHEN and CDR2 SYDVKM. The CDR3 coding sequence is TGTGCCAGCCGTCGGGGACTAGCGGGGGACGAGCAGTACTTC. It encodes CASRRGLAGDEQYF.

This clone was observed at least ten times. V and J are TRBV9 and TRBJ1-1; weak D call: TRBD1 (6 bases). The V gene's germline CDR1 is SGDLS and CDR2 YYNGEE. This CDR3 has 16 residues. Deletions cut 3 bases from V and 4 bases from J, with 19 bases between. CDR3 protein: CASSARDTTRGTEAFF. CDR3 DNA sequence: TGTGCCAGCAGCGCAAGGGACACAACAAGGGGCACTGAAGCTTTCTTT.

This clone was detected only once. The chain is built from TRBV30 and TRBJ1-3, with unresolved D. The V end lost 0 bases, the J end lost 3 bases, and 6 bases lay between the germline ends. The V gene's germline CDR1 is GTSNPN and CDR2 SVGIG (reference sequence). The CDR3 sequence is 13 residues long. CDR3 sequence (DNA): TGTGCCTGGAGTGTGGGAGGTGGAAACACCATATATTTT. Translation: CAWSVGGGNTIYF.

This chain links TRBV11-2 with TRBJ2-7, with 8 bases matching TRBD2. This CDR3 is 16 amino acids long. After removal of 1 base from V and 4 bases from J, the junction contained 9 bases not matched to a gene. CDR1 is SGHAT, CDR2 FQNNGV, per germline. This CDR3 is CASSLVVSGSIYEQYF. Written as DNA, the CDR3 is TGTGCCAGCAGCTTAGTTGTGAGCGGGAGCATTTACGAGCAGTACTTC.

This clone is categorized as medium-sized. The chain carries TRBV29-1 and TRBJ1-1; no definite D call. The CDR3 consists of 12 residues. V gave up 5 bases and J gave up 3 bases, with 10 bases separating them. Germline assignment: CDR1 SQVTM and CDR2 ANQGSEA. The CDR3 DNA reads as TGCAGCGTTAGAGACGGCCACACTGAAGCTTTCTTT. Protein product: CSVRDGHTEAFF.

The chain links TRBV30 to TRBJ1-6, with a possible D match to TRBD1 (5 bases). Germline CDR1 reads GTSNPN; CDR2 reads SVGIG (reference sequence). This CDR3 has 15 residues. Trimming pared 3 bases from V and 8 bases from J, leaving 17 bases between. The CDR3 sequence is CAWRAGDRQDSPLHF. CDR3 DNA: TGTGCCTGGAGAGCGGGGGACCGACAAGATTCACCCCTCCACTTT.

As for this clone: At one boundary the junction diverges from the germline segment, which might be a read error. This CDR3 reads CAISPLSGSHTGEQIF. CDR3 nucleotide sequence: TGTGCCATCAGCCCTCTTAGCGGATCGCACACCGGGGAGCAGATTTTT. V and J are TRBV10-3 and TRBJ2-2; tentative D call: TRBD2 (6 bases). Germline CDR1 reads ENHRY; CDR2 reads SYGVKD. The CDR3 consists of 16 residues.

This sequence joins TRBV11-1 and TRBJ2-7; 9 bases align to TRBD2. The trim removed 1 base at V and 2 bases at J, leaving 6 bases unmatched. The CDR3 is made up of 16 amino acids. Germline loops: CDR1 SGHAT, CDR2 FQDESV (reference sequence). The CDR3: CASSLDIAGVPYEQYF. The CDR3 DNA follows: TGTGCCAGCAGCTTAGACATAGCGGGAGTCCCCTACGAGCAGTACTTC.

The sample holds many counts of this clone. The rearrangement links TRBV6-1 to TRBJ2-7; the match to TRBD1 covers 11 bases. Unmatched junction bases numbered 8, after V lost 6 bases and J lost 1 base. Germline CDR1 and CDR2: MNHNS and SASEGT. The CDR3 has 16 amino acids. Written as DNA, the CDR3 is TGTGCCAGCAGCTATTTGGGGACAGGGGGGTCCTACGAGCAGTACTTC. Its translation: CASSYLGTGGSYEQYF.

This clone occurred many times. The same CDR3 arises from other DNA sequences in this sample as well. This chain connects TRBV10-2 to TRBJ1-1, with no clear D. This CDR3 has 16 amino acids. Trimming left V 4 bases short and J 5 bases short, with 20 bases between. Germline V CDR1 and CDR2: WSHSY, SAAADI. The CDR3 bases are TGCGCCAGCAGTGGACAAATTTCCAGCCCGGGGACTGAAGCTTTCTTT. Amino acid sequence: CASSGQISSPGTEAFF.

In its sample, this clone ranks as medium-sized (0.01 to 0.1%). The rearrangement joins TRBV5-1 to TRBJ2-7; 10 bases align to TRBD2. The CDR3 sequence is 15 residues long. Trimming removed 5 bases from V and 1 base from J; junction bases left unmatched: 6. Germline V gives CDR1 SGHRS, CDR2 YFSETQ. CDR3 DNA sequence: TGCGCCAGCAGTTACGGGACTAGCGATTCCTACGAGCAGTACTTC. Translation gives CASSYGTSDSYEQYF.

This clone was recorded a few times. The chain links TRBV12-3 or TRBV12-4 to TRBJ2-5; D uncertain. V shed 6 bases and J shed 2 bases, with 19 bases lying between them. This CDR3 has 16 residues. CDR3 amino acids: CASSPWGSSEQETQYF. CDR3 nucleotide sequence: TGTGCCAGCAGCCCTTGGGGTAGCTCGGAGCAAGAGACCCAGTACTTC.

The V call is TRBV12-3 or TRBV12-4, the J call TRBJ2-5; TRBD2 matches at 9 bases. Trimming took 3 bases from V and 1 from J; bases not matched to a gene: 0. The length of the CDR3 is 14 residues. Here the CDR3 reads CASSLGLAQETQYF. The CDR3 DNA follows: TGTGCCAGCAGTTTGGGACTAGCCCAAGAGACCCAGTACTTC.

Many counts were recorded for this clone. The gene calls are TRBV20-1 and TRBJ1-1, with D possibly being TRBD1 (6 bases). In germline, CDR1 is DFQATT, CDR2 SNEGSKA (reference sequence). V lost 5 bases and J lost 7, with 8 bases in between. There are 10 residues in the CDR3. The CDR3 spells CSARDIEAFF. The CDR3 coding sequence is TGCAGTGCTCGGGACATTGAAGCTTTCTTT.

This clone was observed a few times. The rearrangement uses TRBV6-1 and TRBJ2-7, with TRBD2 matching over 10 bases. Losses at the gene ends were 3 bases for V and 3 bases for J; bases not matched to a gene: 8. Germline-derived CDR1 and CDR2 are MNHNS and SASEGT. CDR3 size: 16 residues. The CDR3 loop is CASSDNSGGFVYEQYF. Here the CDR3 DNA reads TGTGCCAGCAGTGACAATAGCGGGGGGTTCGTCTACGAGCAGTACTTC.

There are a few counts of this clone. The rearrangement joins TRBV28 to TRBJ2-1; D is ambiguous. Per the germline V gene, CDR1 is MDHEN and CDR2 is SYDVKM. With 5 bases removed from V and 4 bases from J, the gap between germline ends came to 12 bases. CDR3 length: 14 residues. In DNA form, the CDR3 reads TGTGCCAGCAGTCAAATGACGTCGTACAATGAGCAGTTCTTC. Protein sequence: CASSQMTSYNEQFF.

This clone has at least ten counts. This chain joins TRBV20-1 and TRBJ1-6; TRBD1 might be the D (5 bases). This CDR3 has 14 amino acids. V was shortened by 3 bases and J by 6 bases, with 12 bases between the two germline ends. In germline, CDR1 is DFQATT, CDR2 SNEGSKA (reference sequence). The CDR3 loop is CSASTGLTNSPLHF. As DNA, the CDR3 is TGCAGTGCTAGTACGGGGCTCACTAATTCACCCCTCCACTTT.

This clone was counted ten times or more. A single base separates this from a much larger clone, so it may be a read error. The chain is built from TRBV19 and TRBJ2-1; TRBD2 is a possible D gene (7 bases). The CDR3 runs to 15 residues. Germline CDR1 is LNHDA and CDR2 is SQIVND (reference sequence). The V gene lost 11 bases and the J gene lost 7 bases, with 24 bases spanning the gap. CDR3 in DNA: TGTGCCTGTGGGGGAGGGCAGGGGTTGGGGAATGAGCAGTTCTTC. Translating it yields CACGGGQGLGNEQFF.

In this sample, this clone turned up once. This chain uses TRBV19 with TRBJ2-3; D unresolved. V was trimmed by 1 base and J by 2 bases, leaving 16 bases between them. CDR3 length equals 17 residues. The V gene's germline CDR1 is LNHDA and CDR2 SQIVND (reference sequence). CDR3: CASSIGVPLPYTDTQYF. CDR3 nucleotides: TGTGCCAGTAGTATAGGGGTCCCACTTCCCTACACAGATACGCAGTATTTT.

The chain is built from TRBV19 and TRBJ2-2, with 7 bases matching TRBD2. The CDR3 loop spans 15 amino acids. The germline V gene encodes CDR1 LNHDA and CDR2 SQIVND (reference sequence). The J segment lost 6 bases and the V segment lost 3 bases, leaving 7 bases of the junction unmatched. Here the CDR3 reads CASSMGEGLPGELFF. The CDR3 DNA sequence: TGTGCCAGTAGTATGGGGGAGGGCCTTCCCGGGGAGCTGTTTTTT.

The rearrangement uses TRBV20-1 and TRBJ1-2; TRBD1 is a possible D gene (6 bases). CDR3 length equals 14 residues. Germline V gene data show CDR1 as DFQATT and CDR2 as SNEGSKA (reference sequence). Trimming shortened V by 6 bases and J by 4 bases, and 18 bases separated the two germline ends. The CDR3: CSANRDTTGYGYTF. CDR3 DNA sequence: TGCAGTGCCAACCGGGACACCACTGGCTATGGCTACACCTTC.

This clone was detected ten times or more. The V call is TRBV27, the J call TRBJ2-5; tentatively, D is TRBD1 or TRBD2 (5 bases each). V was trimmed by 3 bases and J by 7 bases, leaving 18 bases between them. CDR1 is MNHEY, CDR2 SMNVEV, per germline (reference sequence). The length of the CDR3 is 15 residues. CDR3 nucleotide sequence: TGTGCCAGCAGTTTGGTAGGGACCGTCAGAGGGACCCAGTACTTC. Its translation: CASSLVGTVRGTQYF.

A note on this clone: A junction end diverges from the germline sequence, so it may reflect a read error. V and J are TRBV28 and TRBJ2-3, with a weak D call TRBD2 (6 bases). Germline lookup yields CDR1 MDHEN and CDR2 SYDVKM. The CDR3 is made up of 15 amino acids. CDR3 DNA: TGTGCCAGCAGCAAACCGGGGGATGCCGCAGATACGCAGAATTTT. Translated, it gives CASSKPGDAADTQNF.

The sample holds a few counts of this clone. The gene calls are TRBV28 and TRBJ2-7; perhaps TRBD2 as D (6 bases). Germline V gives CDR1 MDHEN, CDR2 SYDVKM. Trimming left V 8 bases short and J 13 bases short, with 24 bases between. The CDR3 totals 13 residues. The CDR3 region has the DNA TGTGCCAGCGTAAACCCGAATGGAGGGCTTCACTACTTC. As protein: CASVNPNGGLHYF. The whole variable domain, filled in from reference TRBV28 and TRBJ2-7, reads DVKVTQSSRYLVKRTGEKVFLECVQDMDHENMFWYRQDPGLGLRLIYFSYDVKMKEKGDIPEGYSVSREKKERFSLILESASTNQTSMYLCASVNPNGGLHYFGPGTRLTVT.

This clone is large (0.1 to 1%) in the sample. The rearrangement joins TRBV20-1 to TRBJ1-2; no clear D. Germline CDR1 DFQATT, CDR2 SNEGSKA (reference sequence). The length of the CDR3 is 11 residues. CDR3: CRAGQLYGYTF. CDR3 DNA: TGCAGGGCCGGGCAGCTGTATGGCTACACCTTC.

This clone showed up many times. The chain joins TRBV10-2 to TRBJ1-4; 7 bases match TRBD1. Germline-derived CDR1 and CDR2 are WSHSY and SAAADI. The CDR3 consists of 14 residues. Trimming at V came to 6 bases and at J to 6 bases, leaving 7 bases not matched to a gene. The CDR3 spells CASRGGAGDEKLFF. CDR3 nucleotide sequence: TGCGCCAGCAGAGGGGGCGCGGGTGATGAAAAACTGTTTTTT.

This clone has at least ten counts. This may stem from a read error, because a much larger clone lies one nucleotide away. A read error is likely, as this CDR3 ends without the conserved phenylalanine or tryptophan. The chain is built from TRBV7-8 and TRBJ1-6; no reliable D call. Trimming pared 1 base from V and 9 bases from J, leaving 16 bases between. Germline loops: CDR1 SGHVS, CDR2 FQNEAQ. This CDR3 has 16 amino acids. The CDR3 spells CASSLGGSRSSSPLHS. The DNA for the CDR3 is TGTGCCAGCAGCTTAGGCGGCAGTAGGAGTAGTTCACCCCTCCACTCT.

This clone was seen many times. This sequence joins TRBV25-1 and TRBJ2-7; TRBD1 agrees at 7 bases. CDR1 is MGHDK, CDR2 SYGVNS, per germline. This CDR3 has 15 residues. J was trimmed by 0 bases and V by 4 bases; bases with no gene match: 6. In DNA form, the CDR3 reads TGTGCCAGCAGTGTCCGGGACAGCCCCTCCTACGAGCAGTACTTC. Its translation is CASSVRDSPSYEQYF.

This clone was picked up many times. J is TRBJ2-7 and V is TRBV4-2; possible D gene TRBD1, 6 bases. Germline lookup yields CDR1 LGHNA and CDR2 YNFKEQ. There are 16 residues in the CDR3. Trimming removed 0 bases from V and 0 bases from J, with 12 bases in between. For the CDR3, the DNA is TGTGCCAGCAGCCAAGAAATCTTCAGGGGCTCCTACGAGCAGTACTTC. This sequence encodes CASSQEIFRGSYEQYF.